These 19 T cell receptor beta chains came from one sample sequenced in a study of persistence of HIV-infected CD4 T cells. Sequencing used immunoSEQ version 4 in survey mode. Some clones are missing from TCRdb's copy, which holds only in-frame ones; the method was immunoSEQ multiplex PCR. The sample records about 33,000 clones, about four fifths being singletons. Cells were stimulated with CMV-infected fibroblast lysates at roughly 10 ug/mL. CD40L-negative CD69-negative CD45RO-high memory CD4+ T cells were sorted as populations depleted of antigen-responding cells. What these receptors recognize is not known. Specimen: CD4+ T cells sorted from PBMCs after roughly 18-hour stimulation, collected from a patient who received antiretroviral therapy. All receptors come from an adult man with HIV who was CMV-seropositive.

The genes are TRBV6-2 or TRBV6-3 and TRBJ1-3; D gene uncertain. Germline loops: CDR1 MNHEY, CDR2 SVGEGT. The V gene lost 1 base and the J gene lost 0 bases, with 7 bases spanning the gap. The CDR3 sequence is 15 residues long. CDR3 DNA sequence: TGTGCCAGCAGTTACTGGTCAGTCTCTGGAAACACCATATATTTT. Protein: CASSYWSVSGNTIYF.

This sequence joins TRBV5-1 and TRBJ2-2; possibly TRBD1 or TRBD2 for D (5 bases each). The germline V gene encodes CDR1 SGHRS and CDR2 YFSETQ. This CDR3 contains 17 residues. V lost 0 bases and J lost 6, with 18 bases in between. CDR3 amino acids: CASSLALATGGPGELFF. CDR3 nucleotides: TGCGCCAGCAGCTTGGCCCTGGCCACAGGAGGTCCCGGGGAGCTGTTTTTT.

This clone appeared a single time. J is TRBJ2-3 and V is TRBV18; D perhaps matches TRBD2 (7 bases). This CDR3 is 17 amino acids long. V was shortened by 6 bases and J by 5 bases, with 24 bases between the two germline ends. Germline values: CDR1 KGHSH, CDR2 LQKENI. Here the CDR3 reads CASSLLGGGLIEDTQYF. Written as DNA, the CDR3 is TGTGCCAGCTCCCTCCTAGGGGGGGGGCTAATTGAAGATACGCAGTATTTT.

In DNA, the CDR3 is TGTGCCAGCAGCTTAGCGGACGGTAGCAATCAGCCCCAGCATTTT. It codes for CASSLADGSNQPQHF. The rearrangement links TRBV7-2 to TRBJ1-5; D gene uncertain. Per the germline V gene, CDR1 is SGHTA and CDR2 is FQGNSA. The germline V and J ends were trimmed by 0 bases and 0 bases, with 6 bases remaining between them. The length of the CDR3 is 15 residues.

This chain links TRBV6-5 with TRBJ1-5; 7 bases agree with TRBD1. V trimming: 6 bases; J trimming: 7 bases; junction bases outside the gene matches: 3. From germline, CDR1 is MNHEY and CDR2 SVGAGI. The CDR3 has 12 amino acids. The CDR3 is CASRTGRQPQHF. CDR3 sequence (DNA): TGTGCCAGCAGGACAGGGAGGCAGCCCCAGCATTTT.

This clone was seen a single time. This sequence joins TRBV7-7 and TRBJ2-6; unclear D gene. The V and J ends lost 0 bases and 1 base respectively, with 7 bases between them. The CDR3 covers 16 residues. Germline CDR1 is SSHAT and CDR2 is FNYEAQ (reference sequence). CDR3 sequence: CASSLAPGSGANVLTF. DNA of the CDR3: TGTGCCAGCAGCTTAGCGCCGGGTTCTGGGGCCAACGTCCTGACTTTC.

DNA for the CDR3: TGTGCCACCTCGGAGGTAGAGAACACTGAAGCTTTCTTT. As protein: CATSEVENTEAFF. The genes are TRBV6-5 and TRBJ1-1; D ambiguous. CDR3 length: 13 residues. V gave up 10 bases and J gave up 1 base, with 13 bases separating them. CDR1 and CDR2 (germline): MNHEY, SVGAGI.

V is TRBV5-1 and J is TRBJ2-2; weak D call: TRBD1 (6 bases). Germline V gene data show CDR1 as SGHRS and CDR2 as YFSETQ. Trimming took off 0 bases at V and 4 bases at J, with 10 bases between the two ends. The CDR3 is 15 amino acids. CDR3 sequence reads: CASSLGTEATGELFF. DNA of the CDR3: TGCGCCAGCAGCTTGGGGACAGAGGCCACCGGGGAGCTGTTTTTT.

This clone was recorded a few times. The rearrangement joins TRBV5-6 to TRBJ2-7; a possible D gene is TRBD1 (5 bases). With 4 bases removed from V and 7 bases from J, the gap between germline ends came to 21 bases. The germline V gene encodes CDR1 SGHDT and CDR2 YYEEEE. CDR3 length: 15 amino acids. For the CDR3, the DNA is TGTGCCAGCAGCCGTCCAGGAAGGGGTCCCTGGGAGCAGTACTTC. The encoded protein is CASSRPGRGPWEQYF.

This clone has just one count. The chain is built from TRBV5-4 and TRBJ2-1, with 11 bases lining up with TRBD1. V lost 4 bases, J lost 5 bases, and 5 bases stayed unmatched. The CDR3 is 15 residues long. The V gene's germline CDR1 is SGHNT and CDR2 YYREEE (reference sequence). In nucleotides, the CDR3 is TGTGCCAGCAGCATAGGACAGGGGGCCCACAATGAGCAGTTCTTC. It specifies CASSIGQGAHNEQFF.

The chain joins TRBV19 to TRBJ1-2; tentative D call: TRBD1 (5 bases). The germline V and J ends were trimmed by 4 bases and 0 bases, with 9 bases remaining between them. Germline CDR1 is LNHDA and CDR2 is SQIVND (reference sequence). The CDR3 totals 14 residues. This CDR3 is CASSRGNTNYGYTF. CDR3 bases: TGTGCCAGTAGTAGGGGGAATACTAACTATGGCTACACCTTC.

The chain combines TRBV9 with TRBJ1-2; D possibly corresponds to TRBD1 (6 bases). Germline loops: CDR1 SGDLS, CDR2 YYNGEE. CDR3 length: 16 residues. V was clipped by 2 bases and J by 0 bases, with 14 bases between them. CDR3 amino acids: CASSVGGLSPNYGYTF. The CDR3 DNA reads as TGTGCCAGCAGCGTGGGGGGGCTTTCCCCTAACTATGGCTACACCTTC.

This chain connects TRBV3-1 (or the pseudogene TRBV3-2) to TRBJ2-4, with a tentative D call TRBD1 (6 bases). The CDR3 totals 15 residues. Germline V gives CDR1 LGHDT, CDR2 YNNKEL (reference sequence). V lost 4 bases, J lost 0 bases, and 10 bases lay in between. The CDR3 loop reads CASSLDRLAKNIQYF. CDR3 DNA: TGTGCCAGCAGCCTAGACAGGCTAGCCAAAAACATTCAGTACTTC.

To note about this clone: One end of the junction is discordant with germline, which a read error may explain. The chain employs TRBV4-1 and TRBJ2-3; unclear D gene. CDR3 length: 15 residues. The germline V gene encodes CDR1 MGHRA and CDR2 YSYEKL. The CDR3 sequence is CASSQPGRSTNTQYF. CDR3 DNA: TGCGCCAGCAGCCAGCCAGGAAGGTCCACAAATACGCAGTATTTT.

V and J are TRBV6-5 and TRBJ2-3; D is possibly TRBD1 (6 bases). CDR3 length: 15 residues. CDR1 is MNHEY, CDR2 SVGAGI, per germline. V lost 6 bases and J lost 1, with 14 bases in between. CDR3 amino acids: CASRRGSFGTDTQYF. In nucleotides, the CDR3 is TGTGCCAGCAGAAGGGGGTCGTTTGGCACAGATACGCAGTATTTT.

V gene TRBV4-2 combines with J gene TRBJ1-2; D is unresolved. The V gene lost 4 bases and the J gene lost 0 bases, with 12 bases spanning the gap. The germline V gene has CDR1 LGHNA and CDR2 YNFKEQ. The length of the CDR3 is 15 residues. The CDR3 nucleotides read TGTGCCAGCAGCCCCCCGGGCCCTGCTAACTATGGCTACACCTTC. The encoded protein is CASSPPGPANYGYTF.

J is TRBJ1-2 and V is TRBV25-1, with 7 bases lining up with TRBD1. The CDR3 length is 13 residues. Looked up from germline, CDR1 is MGHDK and CDR2 is SYGVNS. The trim removed 5 bases at V and 4 bases at J, leaving 4 bases unmatched. The CDR3 coding sequence is TGTGCCAGCAGTCTCCAGGGGGTCTATGGCTACACCTTC. Protein product: CASSLQGVYGYTF.

The chain couples TRBV6-5 to TRBJ2-3; 8 nucleotides align to TRBD2. Per the germline V gene, CDR1 is MNHEY and CDR2 is SVGAGI. The CDR3 sequence is 15 residues long. V trimming: 8 bases; J trimming: 4 bases; junction bases outside the gene matches: 11. DNA for the CDR3: TGTGCCAGCCGTACCCGGGGGGGGGTCTCAGATACGCAGTATTTT. It encodes CASRTRGGVSDTQYF.

The rearrangement uses TRBV4-3 and TRBJ2-3; 10 nucleotides align to TRBD2. V gave up 4 bases and J gave up 2 bases; unmatched junction bases: 3. Germline V gene sequence: CDR1 LGHNA, CDR2 YSLEER. The CDR3 has 15 residues. The CDR3 loop is CASSPAGGNTDTQYF. As DNA, the CDR3 is TGCGCCAGCAGCCCAGCGGGGGGGAACACAGATACGCAGTATTTT.